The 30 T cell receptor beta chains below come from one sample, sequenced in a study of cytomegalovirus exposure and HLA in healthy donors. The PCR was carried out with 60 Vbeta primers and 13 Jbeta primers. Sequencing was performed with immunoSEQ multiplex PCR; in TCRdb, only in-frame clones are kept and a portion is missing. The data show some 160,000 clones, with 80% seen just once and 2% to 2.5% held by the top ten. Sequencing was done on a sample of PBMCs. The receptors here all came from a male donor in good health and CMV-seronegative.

Here the CDR3 DNA reads TGTGCCAGCACCCAAGGCAGGGCTAATGAAAAACTGTTTTTT. This sequence encodes CASTQGRANEKLFF. This chain uses TRBV7-9 with TRBJ1-4, with D tentatively TRBD1 (5 bases). Germline-derived CDR1 and CDR2 are SEHNR and FQNEAQ (reference sequence). The CDR3 sequence is 14 residues long. Between the trimmed V and J ends, which lost 7 bases and 3 bases, there was a span of 12 bases.

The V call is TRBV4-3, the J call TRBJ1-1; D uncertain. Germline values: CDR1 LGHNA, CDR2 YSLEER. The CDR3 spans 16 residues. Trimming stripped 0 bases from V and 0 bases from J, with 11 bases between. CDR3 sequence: CASSQDYSSLNTEAFF. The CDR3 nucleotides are TGCGCCAGCAGCCAAGATTACTCGAGTTTGAACACTGAAGCTTTCTTT.

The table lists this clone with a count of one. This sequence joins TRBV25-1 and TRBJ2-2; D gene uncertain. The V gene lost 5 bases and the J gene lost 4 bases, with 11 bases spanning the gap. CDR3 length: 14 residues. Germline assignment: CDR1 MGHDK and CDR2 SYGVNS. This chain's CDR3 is CASSPAYSTGELFF. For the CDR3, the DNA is TGTGCCAGCAGTCCCGCTTACTCCACCGGGGAGCTGTTTTTT.

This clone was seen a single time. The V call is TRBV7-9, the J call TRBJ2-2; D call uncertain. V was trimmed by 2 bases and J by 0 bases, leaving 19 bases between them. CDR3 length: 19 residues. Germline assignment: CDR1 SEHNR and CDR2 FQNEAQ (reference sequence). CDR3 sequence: CASSLFFRLQAANTGELFF. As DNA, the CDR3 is TGTGCCAGCAGCTTATTTTTTAGGCTGCAGGCCGCGAACACCGGGGAGCTGTTTTTT. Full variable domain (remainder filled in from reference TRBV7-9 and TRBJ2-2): DTGVSQNPRHKITKRGQNVTFRCDPISEHNRLYWYRQTLGQGPEFLTYFQNEAQLEKSRLLSDRFSAERPKGSFSTLEIQRTEQGDSAMYLCASSLFFRLQAANTGELFFGEGSRLTVL.

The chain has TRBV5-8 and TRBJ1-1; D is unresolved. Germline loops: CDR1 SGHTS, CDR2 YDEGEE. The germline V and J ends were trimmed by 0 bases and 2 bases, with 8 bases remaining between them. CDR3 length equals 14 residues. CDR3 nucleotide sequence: TGTGCCAGCAGCTTGGTACCAGAAAACACTGAAGCTTTCTTT. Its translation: CASSLVPENTEAFF.

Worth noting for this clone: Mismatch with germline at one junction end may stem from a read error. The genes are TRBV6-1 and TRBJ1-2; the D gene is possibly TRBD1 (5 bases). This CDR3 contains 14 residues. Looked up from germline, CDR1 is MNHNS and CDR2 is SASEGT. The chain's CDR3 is CASIERGGLHGYTF. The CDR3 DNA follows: TGTGCCAGCATTGAAAGGGGAGGGTTACATGGCTACACCTTC.

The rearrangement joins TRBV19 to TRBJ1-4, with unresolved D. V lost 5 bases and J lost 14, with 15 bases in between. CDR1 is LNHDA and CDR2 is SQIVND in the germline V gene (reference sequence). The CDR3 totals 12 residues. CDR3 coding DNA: TGTGCCAGTAGTGTCGACAAGACCCGGCTGTTTTTT. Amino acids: CASSVDKTRLFF.

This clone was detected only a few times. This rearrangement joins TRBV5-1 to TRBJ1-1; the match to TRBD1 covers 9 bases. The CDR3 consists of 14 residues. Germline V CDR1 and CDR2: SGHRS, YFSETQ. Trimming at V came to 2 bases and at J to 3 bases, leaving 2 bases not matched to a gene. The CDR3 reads CASSFRTGDTEAFF. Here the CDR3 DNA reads TGCGCCAGCAGCTTCAGGACAGGGGACACTGAAGCTTTCTTT.

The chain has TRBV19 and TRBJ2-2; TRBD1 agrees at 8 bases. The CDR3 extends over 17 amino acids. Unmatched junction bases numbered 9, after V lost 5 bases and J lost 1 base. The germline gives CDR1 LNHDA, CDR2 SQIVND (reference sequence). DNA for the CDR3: TGTGCCAGTAGTGGGGGAGCCGGGACAGGGAACACCGGGGAGCTGTTTTTT. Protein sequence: CASSGGAGTGNTGELFF.

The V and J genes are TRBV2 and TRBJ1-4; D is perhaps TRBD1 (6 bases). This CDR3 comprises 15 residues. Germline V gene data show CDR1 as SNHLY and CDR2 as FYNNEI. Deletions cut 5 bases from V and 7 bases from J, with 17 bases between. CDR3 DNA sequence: TGTGCCAGCAGTACGGGGGGCAGGTTCGGTGAAAAACTGTTTTTT. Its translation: CASSTGGRFGEKLFF.

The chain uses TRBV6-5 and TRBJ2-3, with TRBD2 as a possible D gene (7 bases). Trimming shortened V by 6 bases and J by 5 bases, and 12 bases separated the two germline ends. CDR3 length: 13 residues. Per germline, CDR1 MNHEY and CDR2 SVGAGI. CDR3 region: CASRRGAVDTQYF. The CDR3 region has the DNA TGTGCCAGCAGACGGGGGGCAGTAGATACGCAGTATTTT.

The CDR3 coding sequence is TGTGCCAGCAGCTGGGGGTACGCGGGGGGGCTCAATGAGCAGTTCTTC. This translates into CASSWGYAGGLNEQFF. The chain has TRBV5-8 and TRBJ2-1; 9 nucleotides align to TRBD2. J gave up 6 bases and V 3 bases, and 10 bases lay outside the gene matches. This CDR3 region has 16 residues. CDR1 is SGHTS and CDR2 is YDEGEE in the germline V gene.

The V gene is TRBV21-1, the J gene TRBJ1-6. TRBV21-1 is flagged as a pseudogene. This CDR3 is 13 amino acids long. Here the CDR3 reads CASAGRINSPLHF. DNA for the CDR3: TGTGCCAGCGCGGGGCGGATAAATTCACCCCTCCACTTT.

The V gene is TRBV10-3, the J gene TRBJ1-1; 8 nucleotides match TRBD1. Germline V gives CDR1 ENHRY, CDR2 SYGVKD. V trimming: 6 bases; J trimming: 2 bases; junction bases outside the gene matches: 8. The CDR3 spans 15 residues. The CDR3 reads CAIRRLDRENTEAFF. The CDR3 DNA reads TGTGCCATCAGGCGATTGGACAGGGAAAACACTGAAGCTTTCTTT.

This chain's CDR3 is CASSQGANTQYF. CDR3 nucleotides: TGTGCCAGCAGCCAGGGGGCCAATACGCAGTATTTT. The rearrangement joins TRBV6-6 to TRBJ2-3; TRBD1 agrees at 8 bases. J lost 7 bases, V lost 6 bases, and 3 bases had no gene match. Germline V gene lookup returns CDR1 MNHNY and CDR2 SVGAGI (reference sequence). The CDR3 loop spans 12 amino acids.

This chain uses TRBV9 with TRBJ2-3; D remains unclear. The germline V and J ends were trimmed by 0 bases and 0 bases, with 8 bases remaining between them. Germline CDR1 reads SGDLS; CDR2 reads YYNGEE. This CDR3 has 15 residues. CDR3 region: CASSVAPRSTDTQYF. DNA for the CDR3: TGTGCCAGCAGCGTAGCCCCCAGGAGCACAGATACGCAGTATTTT.

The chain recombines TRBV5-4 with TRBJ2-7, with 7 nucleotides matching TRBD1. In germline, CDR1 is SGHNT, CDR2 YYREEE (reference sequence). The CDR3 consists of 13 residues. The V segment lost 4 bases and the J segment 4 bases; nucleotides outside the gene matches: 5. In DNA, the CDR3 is TGTGCCAGCAGCCCCGGGACAGAATACGAGCAGTACTTC. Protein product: CASSPGTEYEQYF. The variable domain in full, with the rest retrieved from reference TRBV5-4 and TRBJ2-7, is ETGVTQSPTHLIKTRGQQVTLRCSSQSGHNTVSWYQQALGQGPQFIFQYYREEENGRGNFPPRFSGLQFPNYSSELNVNALELDDSALYLCASSPGTEYEQYFGPGTRLTVT.

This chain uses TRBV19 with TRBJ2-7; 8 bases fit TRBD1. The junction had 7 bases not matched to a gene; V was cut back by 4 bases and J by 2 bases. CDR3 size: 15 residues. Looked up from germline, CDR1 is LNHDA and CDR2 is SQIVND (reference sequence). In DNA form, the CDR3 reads TGTGCCAGTAGTAAAGGGACAGGCCAAACCTACGAGCAGTACTTC. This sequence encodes CASSKGTGQTYEQYF.

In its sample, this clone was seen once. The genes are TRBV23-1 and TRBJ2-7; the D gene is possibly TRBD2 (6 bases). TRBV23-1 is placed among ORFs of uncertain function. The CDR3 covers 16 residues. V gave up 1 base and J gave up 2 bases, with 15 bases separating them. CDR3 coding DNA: TGCGCCAGCAGTCAATTACCGGGAGCGAAAACCTACGAGCAGTACTTC. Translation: CASSQLPGAKTYEQYF.

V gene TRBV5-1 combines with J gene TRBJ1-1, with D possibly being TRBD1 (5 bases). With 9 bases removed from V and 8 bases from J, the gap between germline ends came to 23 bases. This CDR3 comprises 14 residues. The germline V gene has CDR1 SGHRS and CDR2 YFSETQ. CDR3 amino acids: CATSQGPGFLEAFF. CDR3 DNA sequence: TGCGCCACCTCTCAGGGTCCTGGTTTTCTCGAAGCTTTCTTT.

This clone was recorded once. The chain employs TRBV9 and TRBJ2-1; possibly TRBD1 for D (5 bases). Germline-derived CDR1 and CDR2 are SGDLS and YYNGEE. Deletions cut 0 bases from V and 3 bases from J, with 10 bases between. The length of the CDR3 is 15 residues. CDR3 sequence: CASSVDQGGYNEQFF. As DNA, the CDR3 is TGTGCCAGCAGCGTAGATCAGGGTGGCTACAATGAGCAGTTCTTC.

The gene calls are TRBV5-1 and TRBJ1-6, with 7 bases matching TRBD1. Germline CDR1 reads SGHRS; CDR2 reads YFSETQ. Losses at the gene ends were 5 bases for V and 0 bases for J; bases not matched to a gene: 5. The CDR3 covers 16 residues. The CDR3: CASSRGPSSYNSPLHF. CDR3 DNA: TGCGCCAGCAGTAGGGGGCCGAGCTCCTATAATTCACCCCTCCACTTT. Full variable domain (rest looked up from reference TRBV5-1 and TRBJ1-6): KAGVTQTPRYLIKTRGQQVTLSCSPISGHRSVSWYQQTPGQGLQFLFEYFSETQRNKGNFPGRFSGRQFSNSRSEMNVSTLELGDSALYLCASSRGPSSYNSPLHFGNGTRLTVT.

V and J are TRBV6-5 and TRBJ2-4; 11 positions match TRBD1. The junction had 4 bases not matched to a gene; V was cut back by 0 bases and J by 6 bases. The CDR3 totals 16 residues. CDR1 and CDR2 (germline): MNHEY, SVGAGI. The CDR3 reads CASSYSKGTGGNIQYF. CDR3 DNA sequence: TGTGCCAGCAGTTACTCGAAGGGGACAGGGGGAAACATTCAGTACTTC.

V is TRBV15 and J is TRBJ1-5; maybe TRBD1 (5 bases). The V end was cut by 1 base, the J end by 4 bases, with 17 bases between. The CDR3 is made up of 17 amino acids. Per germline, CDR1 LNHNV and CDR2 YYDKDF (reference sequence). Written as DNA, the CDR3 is TGTGCCACCAGCAGAGTGGGGGGAACAGGTGTAAATCAGCCCCAGCATTTT. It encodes CATSRVGGTGVNQPQHF.

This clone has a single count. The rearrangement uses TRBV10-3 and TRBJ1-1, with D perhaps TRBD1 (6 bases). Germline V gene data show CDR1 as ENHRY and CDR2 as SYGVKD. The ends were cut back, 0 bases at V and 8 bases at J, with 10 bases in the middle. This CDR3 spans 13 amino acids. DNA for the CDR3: TGTGCCATCAGTGAGTCGGGGGGGCCCGAAGCTTTCTTT. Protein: CAISESGGPEAFF.

The CDR3 loop is CASRRTRSTDTQYF. CDR3 sequence (DNA): TGTGCCAGCAGGCGGACTAGAAGCACAGATACGCAGTATTTT. V usage is TRBV11-2 and J usage is TRBJ2-3, with 7 bases lining up with TRBD2. The CDR3 sequence is 14 residues long. V was clipped by 6 bases and J by 0 bases; unmatched bases: 3. Germline V gives CDR1 SGHAT, CDR2 FQNNGV. The complete variable domain, with remaining parts taken from reference TRBV11-2 and TRBJ2-3, reads EAGVAQSPRYKIIEKRQSVAFWCNPISGHATLYWYQQILGQGPKLLIQFQNNGVVDDSQLPKDRFSAERLKGVDSTLKIQPAKLEDSAVYLCASRRTRSTDTQYFGPGTRLTVL.

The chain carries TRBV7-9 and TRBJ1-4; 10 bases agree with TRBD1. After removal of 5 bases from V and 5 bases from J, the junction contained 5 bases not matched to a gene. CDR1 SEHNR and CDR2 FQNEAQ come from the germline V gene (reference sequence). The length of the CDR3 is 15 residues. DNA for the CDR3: TGTGCCAGCAGCCGACAGGGGGCGGGGAATGAAAAACTGTTTTTT. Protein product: CASSRQGAGNEKLFF.

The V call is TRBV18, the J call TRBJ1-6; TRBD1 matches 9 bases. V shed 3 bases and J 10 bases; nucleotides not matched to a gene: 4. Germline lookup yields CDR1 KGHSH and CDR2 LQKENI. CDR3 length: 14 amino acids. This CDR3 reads CASSPGQGESPLHF. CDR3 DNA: TGTGCCAGCTCACCGGGACAGGGAGAATCACCCCTCCACTTT. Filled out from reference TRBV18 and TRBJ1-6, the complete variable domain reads NAGVMQNPRHLVRRRGQEARLRCSPMKGHSHVYWYRQLPEEGLKFMVYLQKENIIDESGMPKERFSAEFPKEGPSILRIQQVVRGDSAAYFCASSPGQGESPLHFGNGTRLTVT.

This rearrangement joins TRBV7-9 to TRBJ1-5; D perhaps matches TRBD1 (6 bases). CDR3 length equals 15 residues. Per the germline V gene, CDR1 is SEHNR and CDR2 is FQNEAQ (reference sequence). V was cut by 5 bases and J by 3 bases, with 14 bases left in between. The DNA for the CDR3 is TGTGCCAGCAGCGGACAACAGGGTGACAATCAGCCCCAGCATTTT. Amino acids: CASSGQQGDNQPQHF. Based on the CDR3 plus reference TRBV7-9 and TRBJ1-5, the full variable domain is DTGVSQNPRHKITKRGQNVTFRCDPISEHNRLYWYRQTLGQGPEFLTYFQNEAQLEKSRLLSDRFSAERPKGSFSTLEIQRTEQGDSAMYLCASSGQQGDNQPQHFGDGTRLSIL.

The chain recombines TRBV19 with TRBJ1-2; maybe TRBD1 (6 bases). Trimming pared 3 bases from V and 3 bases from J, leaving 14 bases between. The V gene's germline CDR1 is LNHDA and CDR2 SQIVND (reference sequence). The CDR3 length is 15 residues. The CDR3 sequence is CASSIGQRTYYGYTF. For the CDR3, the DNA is TGTGCCAGTAGTATTGGACAGAGAACTTACTATGGCTACACCTTC. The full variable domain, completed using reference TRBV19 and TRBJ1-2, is DGGITQSPKYLFRKEGQNVTLSCEQNLNHDAMYWYRQDPGQGLRLIYYSQIVNDFQKGDIAEGYSVSREKKESFPLTVTSAQKNPTAFYLCASSIGQRTYYGYTFGSGTRLTVV.